The 12 T cell receptor beta chains presented below share a single source sample, sequenced in a study of blood T cell repertoires in COVID-19 (dated by TCRdb to about 2020). Preparation of the library involved the immunoSEQ multiplex PCR assay. TCRdb took over this immuneACCESS table, retaining in-frame rearrangements with V and J assigned. Such tables are incomplete; in checked studies, under half of the missing clones stem from an unresolved V gene, and the remainder is unexplained. Present in this sample are about 110,000 clones, 88% of which were seen just once. The ten largest clones take up about 3% of the sample. The specimen was peripheral blood. The receptors originated from a woman aged 45 to 65 with acute or convalescent COVID-19.

This chain joins TRBV19 and TRBJ1-3; 7 bases align to TRBD1. Germline CDR1 LNHDA, CDR2 SQIVND (reference sequence). V shed 3 bases and J 2 bases; nucleotides not matched to a gene: 4. CDR3 length: 15 residues. For the CDR3, the DNA is TGTGCCAGTAGTATCGGGCAGGGGGCTGGAAACACCATATATTTT. This sequence encodes CASSIGQGAGNTIYF.

This chain connects TRBV28 to TRBJ1-2; D remains unclear. V gave up 2 bases and J gave up 5 bases, with 6 bases separating them. This CDR3 region has 12 residues. Germline-derived CDR1 and CDR2 are MDHEN and SYDVKM. The CDR3 nucleotides read TGTGCCAGCAGTTTAGCCACATATGGCTACACCTTC. It translates to CASSLATYGYTF.

V is TRBV6-5 and J is TRBJ1-1; tentative D call: TRBD1 (6 bases). The CDR3 length is 16 residues. Germline CDR1 and CDR2: MNHEY and SVGAGI. V was clipped by 0 bases and J by 1 base, with 12 bases between them. CDR3 loop: CASSYSGGLGNTEAFF. The DNA of the CDR3 is TGTGCCAGCAGTTACTCCGGGGGGCTGGGGAACACTGAAGCTTTCTTT.

This chain connects TRBV5-5 to TRBJ2-7; tentatively, D is TRBD2 (5 bases). Germline V CDR1 and CDR2: SGHKS, YYEKEE (reference sequence). The CDR3 extends over 13 amino acids. V lost 4 bases and J 5 bases, leaving 13 bases between the germline ends. CDR3 sequence reads: CASSLTSWDEQYF. The CDR3 DNA reads as TGTGCCAGCAGCCTTACTAGTTGGGACGAGCAGTACTTC.

A few counts support this clone. This chain links TRBV19 with TRBJ2-4, with D perhaps TRBD1 (5 bases). The CDR3 has 14 residues. Trimming left V 5 bases short and J 1 base short, with 9 bases between. In germline, CDR1 is LNHDA, CDR2 SQIVND (reference sequence). CDR3 sequence (DNA): TGTGCCAGTAGTCAACCAGGGGCCAAAAACATTCAGTACTTC. It codes for CASSQPGAKNIQYF.

CDR3 region: CASSVGTGGDTQYF. In DNA form, the CDR3 reads TGCGCCAGCAGCGTAGGGACAGGAGGAGATACGCAGTATTTT. The chain links TRBV5-1 to TRBJ2-3; 8 bases are a match to TRBD1. V shed 4 bases, J shed 5 bases, and the junction held 6 bases outside the gene matches. The CDR3 loop spans 14 amino acids. Germline V lookup: CDR1 SGHRS, CDR2 YFSETQ.

The V gene is TRBV5-1, the J gene TRBJ1-6; D gene ambiguous. V gave up 0 bases and J gave up 9 bases, with 16 bases separating them. This CDR3 has 16 amino acids. CDR1 and CDR2 (germline): SGHRS, YFSETQ. The CDR3 spells CASSLGAQERSSPLHF. Here the CDR3 DNA reads TGCGCCAGCAGCTTGGGCGCCCAAGAGAGGAGTTCACCCCTCCACTTT.

This clone was detected only once. This rearrangement joins TRBV27 to TRBJ2-3; D is perhaps TRBD2 (5 bases). Germline CDR1 is MNHEY and CDR2 is SMNVEV (reference sequence). Trimming removed 2 bases at V and 4 bases at J, with 10 bases between. The CDR3 runs to 14 residues. The CDR3 nucleotides read TGTGCCAGCAGTTTAGCGGGTGGGGCAGATACGCAGTATTTT. Translating gives CASSLAGGADTQYF.

The chain couples TRBV5-4 to TRBJ2-1; 9 nucleotides agree with TRBD2. CDR1 is SGHNT and CDR2 is YYREEE in the germline V gene (reference sequence). Trimming at V came to 4 bases and at J to 3 bases, leaving 8 bases not matched to a gene. The CDR3 is made up of 16 amino acids. DNA of the CDR3: TGTGCCAGCAGCCCCCCCCCACTAGCGGGCTACAATGAGCAGTTCTTC. Translation gives CASSPPPLAGYNEQFF.

The chain couples TRBV6-5 to TRBJ1-1; a possible D gene is TRBD1 (5 bases). The V end lost 4 bases, the J end lost 7 bases, and 16 bases lay between the germline ends. The germline V gene has CDR1 MNHEY and CDR2 SVGAGI. The CDR3 extends over 14 amino acids. The CDR3 is CASSSFRGAYEAFF. For the CDR3, the DNA is TGTGCCAGCAGTTCATTCCGCGGGGCATATGAAGCTTTCTTT.

This chain joins TRBV18 and TRBJ2-4, with D possibly TRBD2 on 6 matching bases. CDR1 and CDR2 (germline): KGHSH, LQKENI. Trimming removed 3 bases from V and 2 bases from J, with 11 bases in between. The CDR3 sequence is 15 residues long. The CDR3 region has the DNA TGTGCCAGCTCACCGGTTGGGGGGACCAAAAACATTCAGTACTTC. Protein sequence: CASSPVGGTKNIQYF.

This chain links TRBV3-1 (or the pseudogene TRBV3-2) with TRBJ1-4; D is perhaps TRBD1 (6 bases). Per the germline V gene, CDR1 is LGHDT and CDR2 is YNNKEL (reference sequence). Between the trimmed V and J ends, which lost 3 bases and 3 bases, there was a span of 11 bases. The CDR3 totals 15 residues. The CDR3 DNA sequence: TGTGCCAGCAGCCAGACCGGGACACCTAATGAAAAACTGTTTTTT. Protein sequence: CASSQTGTPNEKLFF.